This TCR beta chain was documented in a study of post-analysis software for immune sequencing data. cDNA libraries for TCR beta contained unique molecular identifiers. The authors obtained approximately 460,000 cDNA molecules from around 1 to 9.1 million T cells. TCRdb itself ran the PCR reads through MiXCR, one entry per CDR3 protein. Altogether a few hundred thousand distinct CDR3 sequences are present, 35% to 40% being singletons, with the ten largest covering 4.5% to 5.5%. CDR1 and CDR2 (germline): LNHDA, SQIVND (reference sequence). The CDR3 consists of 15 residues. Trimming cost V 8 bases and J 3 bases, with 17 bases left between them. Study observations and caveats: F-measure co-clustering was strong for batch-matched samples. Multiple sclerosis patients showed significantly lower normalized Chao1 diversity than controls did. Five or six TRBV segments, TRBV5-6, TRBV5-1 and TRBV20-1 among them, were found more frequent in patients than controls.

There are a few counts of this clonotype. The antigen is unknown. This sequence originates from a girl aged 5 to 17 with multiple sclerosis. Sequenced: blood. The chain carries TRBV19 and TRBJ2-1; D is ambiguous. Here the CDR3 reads CASHSGPPLYNEQFF. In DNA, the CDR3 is TGTGCCAGTCATAGTGGACCCCCCCTCTACAATGAGCAGTTCTTC.